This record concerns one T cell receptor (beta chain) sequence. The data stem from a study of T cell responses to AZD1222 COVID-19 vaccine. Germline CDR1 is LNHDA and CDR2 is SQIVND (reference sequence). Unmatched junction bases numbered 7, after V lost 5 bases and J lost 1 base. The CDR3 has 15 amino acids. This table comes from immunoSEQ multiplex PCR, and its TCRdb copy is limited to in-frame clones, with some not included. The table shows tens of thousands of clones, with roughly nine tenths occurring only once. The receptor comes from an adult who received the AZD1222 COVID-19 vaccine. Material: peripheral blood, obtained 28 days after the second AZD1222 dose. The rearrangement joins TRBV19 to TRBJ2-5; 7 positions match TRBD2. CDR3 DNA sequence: TGTGCCAGTAGTCTCCTTGGGGGGGGCCAAGAGACCCAGTACTTC. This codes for CASSLLGGGQETQYF.